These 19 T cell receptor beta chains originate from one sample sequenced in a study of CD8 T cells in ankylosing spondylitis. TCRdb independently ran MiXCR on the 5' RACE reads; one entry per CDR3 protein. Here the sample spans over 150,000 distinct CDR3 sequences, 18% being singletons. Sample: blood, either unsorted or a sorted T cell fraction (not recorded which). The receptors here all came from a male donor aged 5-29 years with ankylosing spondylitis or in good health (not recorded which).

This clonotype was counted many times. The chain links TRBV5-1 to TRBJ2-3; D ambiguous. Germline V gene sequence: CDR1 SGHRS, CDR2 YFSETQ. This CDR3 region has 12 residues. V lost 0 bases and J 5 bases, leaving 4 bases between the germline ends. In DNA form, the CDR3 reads TGCGCCAGCAGCTTGGGACGAGATACGCAGTATTTT. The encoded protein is CASSLGRDTQYF.

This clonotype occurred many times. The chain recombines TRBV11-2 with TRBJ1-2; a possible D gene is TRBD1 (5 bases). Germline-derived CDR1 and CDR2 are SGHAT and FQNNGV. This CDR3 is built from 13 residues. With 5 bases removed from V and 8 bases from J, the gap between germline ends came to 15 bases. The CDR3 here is CASSRDGGRGYTF. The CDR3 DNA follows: TGTGCCAGCAGCCGGGACGGAGGACGGGGCTACACCTTC.

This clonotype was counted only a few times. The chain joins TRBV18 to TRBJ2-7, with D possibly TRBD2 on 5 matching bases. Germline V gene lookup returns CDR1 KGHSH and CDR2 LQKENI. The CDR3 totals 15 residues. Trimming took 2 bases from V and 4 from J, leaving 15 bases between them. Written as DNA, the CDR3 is TGTGCCAGCTCACCAACCTCACAAACGGGGTACGAGCAGTACTTC. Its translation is CASSPTSQTGYEQYF.

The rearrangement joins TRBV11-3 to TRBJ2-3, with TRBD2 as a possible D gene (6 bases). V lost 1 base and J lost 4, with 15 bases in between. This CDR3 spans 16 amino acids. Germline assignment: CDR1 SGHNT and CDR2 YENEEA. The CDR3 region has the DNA TGTGCCAGCAGCTTAGTTACGGGGTCGGGGGCAGATACGCAGTATTTT. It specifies CASSLVTGSGADTQYF.

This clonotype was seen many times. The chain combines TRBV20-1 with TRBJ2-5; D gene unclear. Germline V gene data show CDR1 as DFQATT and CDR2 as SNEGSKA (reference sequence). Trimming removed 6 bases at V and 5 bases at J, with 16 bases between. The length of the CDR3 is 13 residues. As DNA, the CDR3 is TGCAGTGCCTCCGTGTTGGCAAAGGAGACCCAGTACTTC. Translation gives CSASVLAKETQYF.

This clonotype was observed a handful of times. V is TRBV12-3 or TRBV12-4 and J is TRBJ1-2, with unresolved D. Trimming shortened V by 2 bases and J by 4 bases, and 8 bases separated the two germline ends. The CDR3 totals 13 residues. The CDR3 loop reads CASSLSDIYGYTF. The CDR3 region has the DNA TGTGCCAGCAGTTTAAGTGACATCTATGGCTACACCTTC.

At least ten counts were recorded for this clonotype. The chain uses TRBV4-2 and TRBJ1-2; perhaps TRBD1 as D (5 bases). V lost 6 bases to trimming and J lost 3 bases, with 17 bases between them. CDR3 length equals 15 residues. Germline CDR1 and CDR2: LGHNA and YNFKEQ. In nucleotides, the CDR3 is TGTGCCAGCAGTCCGGTGGGGGTAACGGACTATGGCTACACCTTC. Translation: CASSPVGVTDYGYTF.

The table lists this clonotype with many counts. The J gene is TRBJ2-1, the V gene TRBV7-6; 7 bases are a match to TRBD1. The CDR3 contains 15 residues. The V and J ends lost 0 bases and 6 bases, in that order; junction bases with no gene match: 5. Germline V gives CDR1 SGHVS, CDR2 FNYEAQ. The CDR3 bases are TGTGCCAGCAGCTTAGCGGGAGCAGGGGGCAATGAGCAGTTCTTC. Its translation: CASSLAGAGGNEQFF.

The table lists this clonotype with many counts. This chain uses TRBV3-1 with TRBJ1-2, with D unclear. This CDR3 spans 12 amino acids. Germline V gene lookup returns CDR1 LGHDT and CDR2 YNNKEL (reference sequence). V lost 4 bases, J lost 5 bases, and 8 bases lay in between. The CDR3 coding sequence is TGTGCCAGCAGCCGAACCCGTTATGGCTACACCTTC. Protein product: CASSRTRYGYTF.

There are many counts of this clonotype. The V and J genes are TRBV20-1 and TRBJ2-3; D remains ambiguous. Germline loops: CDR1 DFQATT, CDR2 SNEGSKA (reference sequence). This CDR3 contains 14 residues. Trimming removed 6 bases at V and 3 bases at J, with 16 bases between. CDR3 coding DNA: TGCAGTGCCAGCCAGAACCATGGTACAGATACGCAGTATTTT. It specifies CSASQNHGTDTQYF.

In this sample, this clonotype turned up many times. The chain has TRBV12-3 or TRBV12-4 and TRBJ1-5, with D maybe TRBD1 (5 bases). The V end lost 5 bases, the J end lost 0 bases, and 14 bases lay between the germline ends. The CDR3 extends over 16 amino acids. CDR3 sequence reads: CASSGRQPLSNQPQHF. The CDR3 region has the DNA TGTGCCAGCAGTGGGAGACAGCCGCTTAGCAATCAGCCCCAGCATTTT.

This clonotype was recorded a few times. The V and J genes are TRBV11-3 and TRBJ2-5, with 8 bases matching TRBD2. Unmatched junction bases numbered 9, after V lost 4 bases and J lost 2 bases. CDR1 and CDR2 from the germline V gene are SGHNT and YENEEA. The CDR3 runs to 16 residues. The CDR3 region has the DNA TGTGCCAGCAGCTCTCGGCGGACTAGCTATCAAGAGACCCAGTACTTC. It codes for CASSSRRTSYQETQYF.

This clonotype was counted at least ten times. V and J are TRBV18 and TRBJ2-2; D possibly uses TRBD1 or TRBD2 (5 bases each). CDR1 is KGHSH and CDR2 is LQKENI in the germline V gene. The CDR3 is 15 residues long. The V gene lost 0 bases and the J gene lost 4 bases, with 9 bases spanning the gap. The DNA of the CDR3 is TGTGCCAGCTCACCACCTACAGGAGGCACCGGGGAGCTGTTTTTT. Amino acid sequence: CASSPPTGGTGELFF.

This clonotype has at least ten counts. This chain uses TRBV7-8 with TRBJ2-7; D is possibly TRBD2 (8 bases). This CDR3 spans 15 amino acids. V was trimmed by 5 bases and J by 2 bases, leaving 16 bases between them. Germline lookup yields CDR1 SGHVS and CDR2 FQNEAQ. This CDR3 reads CASSPREGAPYEQYF. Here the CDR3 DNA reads TGTGCCAGCAGCCCCCGGGAGGGGGCTCCCTACGAGCAGTACTTC.

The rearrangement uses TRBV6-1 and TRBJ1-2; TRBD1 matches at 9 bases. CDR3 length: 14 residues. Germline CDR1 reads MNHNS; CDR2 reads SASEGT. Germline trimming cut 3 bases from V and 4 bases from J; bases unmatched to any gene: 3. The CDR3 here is CASSDGQGSYGYTF. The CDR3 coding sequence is TGTGCCAGCAGTGATGGACAGGGGAGCTATGGCTACACCTTC.

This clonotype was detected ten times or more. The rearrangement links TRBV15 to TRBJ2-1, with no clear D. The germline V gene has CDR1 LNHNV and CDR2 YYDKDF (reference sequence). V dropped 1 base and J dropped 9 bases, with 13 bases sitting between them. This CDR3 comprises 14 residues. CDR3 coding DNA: TGTGCCACCAGCAGAGTAAGGACCGCTGGTGAGCAGTTCTTC. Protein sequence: CATSRVRTAGEQFF.

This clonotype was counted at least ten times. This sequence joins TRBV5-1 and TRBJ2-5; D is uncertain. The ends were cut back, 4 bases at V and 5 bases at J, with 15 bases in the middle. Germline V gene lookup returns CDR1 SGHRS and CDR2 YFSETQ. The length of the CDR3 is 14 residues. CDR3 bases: TGCGCCAGCAGCCATCCTCAGGTCGGGGAGACCCAGTACTTC. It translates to CASSHPQVGETQYF.

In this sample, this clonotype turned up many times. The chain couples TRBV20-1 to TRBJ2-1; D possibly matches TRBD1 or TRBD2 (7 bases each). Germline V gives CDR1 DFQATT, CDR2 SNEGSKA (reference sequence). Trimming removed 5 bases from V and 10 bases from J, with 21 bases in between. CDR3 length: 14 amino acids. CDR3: CSAVGEGAFGEQFF. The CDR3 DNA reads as TGCAGTGCTGTGGGGGAGGGGGCTTTTGGCGAGCAGTTCTTC.

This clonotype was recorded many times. CDR3 sequence (DNA): TGTGCCAGCAGCTCAAGGCTTAGCGGGAGTTCCTACGAGCAGTACTTC. This translates into CASSSRLSGSSYEQYF. The V call is TRBV7-2, the J call TRBJ2-7; TRBD2 aligns across 9 bases. Germline assignment: CDR1 SGHTA and CDR2 FQGNSA. Trimming took 4 bases from V and 1 from J; bases not matched to a gene: 8. The CDR3 contains 16 residues.